The 26 T cell receptor beta chains below come from one sample, sequenced in a study of T cell repertoires in cytomegalovirus infection. TCRdb reprocessed the reads via MiXCR and lists one record per CDR3 protein. This sample yields about 450,000 distinct CDR3 sequences, of which roughly 30% are seen a single time; roughly an eighth belongs to the top ten. The sample was PBMCs. These receptors all come from a human donor in good health (CMV status not recorded). Some clones in this sample may be carry-over from other donors' samples.

This clonotype appeared a single time. Given the absence of the conserved phenylalanine or tryptophan at the CDR3 end, a read error is likely. The CDR3 spells CASSYRDANTEAFL. In DNA form, the CDR3 reads TGTGCCAGCAGCTATAGGGACGCGAACACTGAAGCTTTCTTG. This chain uses TRBV11-2 with TRBJ1-1, with D possibly matching TRBD1 (5 bases). The germline CDR1 and CDR2 sequences are SGHAT and FQNNGV. With 4 bases removed from V and 1 base from J, the gap between germline ends came to 10 bases. The CDR3 loop spans 14 amino acids.

V is TRBV4-1 and J is TRBJ1-2; D gene unclear. Germline V gene lookup returns CDR1 MGHRA and CDR2 YSYEKL. The CDR3 covers 13 residues. Trimming took off 5 bases at V and 6 bases at J, with 13 bases between the two ends. The CDR3 nucleotides read TGCGCCAGCAGCGTGGGAGTTGTCGATGGCTACACCTTC. Amino acid sequence: CASSVGVVDGYTF.

This rearrangement joins TRBV7-3 to TRBJ2-2, with TRBD1 matching 9 bases. J gave up 9 bases and V 6 bases, and 8 bases lay outside the gene matches. Germline lookup yields CDR1 SGHTA and CDR2 FQGTGA. CDR3 size: 14 residues. The CDR3 loop reads CASSPGQGIRELFF. DNA of the CDR3: TGTGCCAGCAGTCCTGGACAGGGGATCCGGGAGCTGTTTTTT.

As to this clonotype: This may stem from a read error, because a much larger clone lies one nucleotide away. This sequence joins TRBV7-2 and TRBJ1-6; TRBD1 aligns across 12 bases. Germline V CDR1 and CDR2: SGHTA, FQGNSA. CDR3 size: 15 residues. The CDR3 region has the DNA TGTGCCAGCAGCCCGTTTAGGGACAGGGGGCCACCCCTCCCCTTT. It translates to CASSPFRDRGPPLPF.

This clonotype was found many times. The rearrangement links TRBV7-2 to TRBJ2-3, with 11 bases identical to TRBD2. Germline values: CDR1 SGHTA, CDR2 FQGNSA. This CDR3 contains 18 residues. The V segment lost 8 bases and the J segment 0 bases; nucleotides outside the gene matches: 13. CDR3 DNA: TGTGCCAGCGGTAAAGGTAGCGGGGGGGCGGTTAGCACAGATACGCAGTATTTT. Translating gives CASGKGSGGAVSTDTQYF. Based on the CDR3 plus reference TRBV7-2 and TRBJ2-3, the full variable domain is GAGVSQSPSNKVTEKGKDVELRCDPISGHTALYWYRQSLGQGLEFLIYFQGNSAPDKSGLPSDRFSAERTGGSVSTLTIQRTQQEDSAVYLCASGKGSGGAVSTDTQYFGPGTRLTVL.

For this clonotype: A much larger clonotype is one base distant, so this may be a read error. This chain links TRBV12-3 or TRBV12-4 with TRBJ2-3; D unresolved. This CDR3 is 14 amino acids long. The CDR3 DNA follows: TGTGCCAACAGTCCACAGAAGGGAAGAGATACGCAGTATTTT. This encodes CANSPQKGRDTQYF.

This clonotype was found a few times. The chain has TRBV2 and TRBJ2-1; D is unclear. CDR1 and CDR2 (germline): SNHLY, FYNNEI. V was clipped by 4 bases and J by 0 bases, with 10 bases between them. This CDR3 is built from 15 residues. CDR3 residues: CASSVEPSSYNEQFF. The CDR3 bases are TGTGCCAGCAGTGTCGAGCCCAGCTCCTACAATGAGCAGTTCTTC.

This chain connects TRBV6-4 to TRBJ2-1; D uncertain. Germline V CDR1 and CDR2: MRHNA, SNTAGT. V gave up 4 bases and J gave up 2 bases, with 9 bases separating them. The length of the CDR3 is 14 residues. This CDR3 reads CASSVSLAYNEQFF. The CDR3, as DNA: TGTGCCAGCAGTGTATCGCTGGCCTACAATGAGCAGTTCTTC.

The V and J genes are TRBV5-1 and TRBJ1-1; D gene uncertain. Trimming stripped 0 bases from V and 0 bases from J, with 6 bases between. Germline CDR1 SGHRS, CDR2 YFSETQ. The CDR3 runs to 14 residues. Here the CDR3 reads CASSLDGVNTEAFF. Written as DNA, the CDR3 is TGCGCCAGCAGCTTGGATGGAGTGAACACTGAAGCTTTCTTT.

This clonotype turned up a few times. The rearrangement links TRBV19 to TRBJ1-1; maybe TRBD1 (5 bases). In germline, CDR1 is LNHDA, CDR2 SQIVND (reference sequence). The V and J ends lost 5 bases and 0 bases respectively, with 13 bases between them. The CDR3 extends over 15 amino acids. The CDR3 DNA reads as TGTGCCAGTAGTTTGCTACAGGATATGAACACTGAAGCTTTCTTT. Residues: CASSLLQDMNTEAFF. The variable domain in full, completed from reference TRBV19 and TRBJ1-1, reads DGGITQSPKYLFRKEGQNVTLSCEQNLNHDAMYWYRQDPGQGLRLIYYSQIVNDFQKGDIAEGYSVSREKKESFPLTVTSAQKNPTAFYLCASSLLQDMNTEAFFGQGTRLTVV.

In this sample, this clonotype turned up a few times. The genes are TRBV6-5 and TRBJ1-4; no reliable D call. The CDR3 runs 14 residues. Per the germline V gene, CDR1 is MNHEY and CDR2 is SVGAGI. V was pared by 0 bases and J by 2 bases, with 4 bases between. The CDR3 spells CASSYSRTNEKLFF. CDR3 coding DNA: TGTGCCAGCAGTTACTCTAGGACTAATGAAAAACTGTTTTTT.

This clonotype has at least ten counts. The chain has TRBV27 and TRBJ1-6; the D gene is possibly TRBD1 (5 bases). Per the germline V gene, CDR1 is MNHEY and CDR2 is SMNVEV (reference sequence). With 5 bases removed from V and 4 bases from J, the gap between germline ends came to 18 bases. The CDR3 is made up of 17 amino acids. The CDR3 sequence: CASSPDPRTKYNSPLHF. As DNA, the CDR3 is TGTGCCAGCAGTCCCGACCCTAGGACAAAATATAATTCACCCCTCCACTTT.

The rearrangement joins TRBV4-1 to TRBJ1-1; no definite D call. Trimming removed 0 bases from V and 2 bases from J, with 16 bases in between. The CDR3 runs to 17 residues. CDR1 is MGHRA, CDR2 YSYEKL, per germline. CDR3 coding DNA: TGCGCCAGCAGCCAAGAGTCCGATGGGCGGATAAACACTGAAGCTTTCTTT. Translating it yields CASSQESDGRINTEAFF.

V and J are TRBV29-1 and TRBJ2-1, with D unresolved. The V gene's germline CDR1 is SQVTM and CDR2 ANQGSEA. Trimming took off 4 bases at V and 7 bases at J, with 11 bases between the two ends. The length of the CDR3 is 12 residues. CDR3 DNA: TGCAGCGTTGGAGAAGGGCGGAATGAGCAGTTCTTC. Its protein product is CSVGEGRNEQFF.

The V gene is TRBV7-8, the J gene TRBJ1-2, with 8 bases fitting TRBD1. The CDR3 is made up of 15 amino acids. V shed 5 bases and J 4 bases; nucleotides not matched to a gene: 9. Germline CDR1 reads SGHVS; CDR2 reads FQNEAQ. The CDR3 region has the DNA TGTGCCAGCAGCCCGGGCACGGGACAGGCCTATGGCTACACCTTC. This gives the protein CASSPGTGQAYGYTF.

The CDR3 bases are TGTGCCAGCACCACTTACGGGGGGCGCGGTGGTTCACCCCTCCACTTT. It specifies CASTTYGGRGGSPLHF. The chain links TRBV12-3 or TRBV12-4 to TRBJ1-6, with a possible D match to TRBD1 (6 bases). Trimming took 7 bases from V and 9 from J, leaving 22 bases between them. This CDR3 is 16 amino acids long.

The V gene is TRBV6-1, the J gene TRBJ2-1; D is possibly TRBD2 (5 bases). The germline V gene encodes CDR1 MNHNS and CDR2 SASEGT. This CDR3 spans 15 amino acids. The germline V and J ends were trimmed by 5 bases and 5 bases, with 16 bases remaining between them. As DNA, the CDR3 is TGTGCCAGCAGTAAACTAGTACCGTTGGACAATGAGCAGTTCTTC. Translation gives CASSKLVPLDNEQFF.

This clonotype was detected only a few times. The chain carries TRBV6-5 and TRBJ1-5; D is unresolved. In germline, CDR1 is MNHEY, CDR2 SVGAGI. This CDR3 spans 14 amino acids. V was pared by 2 bases and J by 3 bases, with 8 bases between. The CDR3 coding sequence is TGTGCCAGCAGTTACGATGGGTTCAATCAGCCCCAGCATTTT. Protein product: CASSYDGFNQPQHF.

This chain links TRBV18 with TRBJ2-5; TRBD1 matches at 7 bases. Trimming took 1 base from V and 6 from J; bases not matched to a gene: 5. Germline assignment: CDR1 KGHSH and CDR2 LQKENI. The CDR3 consists of 14 residues. CDR3 coding DNA: TGTGCCAGCTCACCACTGGACAGGTCGAAGACCCAGTACTTC. It codes for CASSPLDRSKTQYF.

This clonotype has only one observation. The CDR3 is CASSPGGTETYEQYF. The CDR3 DNA is TGTGCCAGCAGCCCGGGAGGGACAGAAACCTACGAGCAGTACTTC. The gene calls are TRBV11-3 and TRBJ2-7; a weak D match, TRBD2 (8 bases). The CDR3 has 15 residues. Germline V gene lookup returns CDR1 SGHNT and CDR2 YENEEA. Trimming cost V 5 bases and J 2 bases, with 16 bases left between them.

This chain joins TRBV7-9 and TRBJ2-7, with TRBD1 matching over 7 bases. Germline V lookup: CDR1 SEHNR, CDR2 FQNEAQ (reference sequence). The CDR3 runs 14 residues. Unmatched junction bases numbered 4, after V lost 3 bases and J lost 2 bases. Here the CDR3 DNA reads TGTGCCAGCAGCTTTTTGAGGGGGCCCTACGAGCAGTACTTC. Protein product: CASSFLRGPYEQYF. Variable domain in full (rest from reference TRBV7-9 and TRBJ2-7): DTGVSQNPRHKITKRGQNVTFRCDPISEHNRLYWYRQTLGQGPEFLTYFQNEAQLEKSRLLSDRFSAERPKGSFSTLEIQRTEQGDSAMYLCASSFLRGPYEQYFGPGTRLTVT.

In this sample, this clonotype turned up once. The chain carries TRBV19 and TRBJ2-1, with 7 nucleotides matching TRBD1. The CDR3 covers 16 residues. Germline values: CDR1 LNHDA, CDR2 SQIVND (reference sequence). V lost 3 bases to trimming and J lost 2 bases; unmatched junction nucleotides: 7. The CDR3 is CASSILRDSPYNEQFF. For the CDR3, the DNA is TGTGCCAGTAGTATCCTCCGGGACAGCCCCTACAATGAGCAGTTCTTC.

V and J are TRBV5-6 and TRBJ2-3; unclear D gene. In germline, CDR1 is SGHDT, CDR2 YYEEEE. The CDR3 covers 15 residues. V lost 4 bases to trimming and J lost 2 bases, with 14 bases between them. The CDR3 sequence: CASSPPPGFTDTQYF. The CDR3 DNA reads TGTGCCAGCAGCCCCCCCCCGGGTTTCACAGATACGCAGTATTTT.

The V gene is TRBV20-1, the J gene TRBJ1-2; 7 bases line up with TRBD1. CDR1 is DFQATT, CDR2 SNEGSKA, per germline (reference sequence). The CDR3 loop spans 13 amino acids. V was clipped by 5 bases and J by 3 bases; unmatched bases: 6. In DNA, the CDR3 is TGCAGTGCTGACGACAGGGAAGACTATGGCTACACCTTC. It specifies CSADDREDYGYTF.

In this sample, this clonotype turned up a few times. This chain connects TRBV10-3 to TRBJ1-5, with D unresolved. In germline, CDR1 is ENHRY, CDR2 SYGVKD. The CDR3 consists of 13 residues. Between the trimmed V and J ends, which lost 1 base and 7 bases, there was a span of 8 bases. CDR3 amino acids: CAISEYQEQPQHF. The CDR3 DNA follows: TGTGCCATCAGTGAGTATCAAGAGCAGCCCCAGCATTTT.

A remark on this clonotype: A read error is possible here, since a much larger clone lies one base away. The V and J genes are TRBV7-2 and TRBJ2-5; D perhaps matches TRBD2 (7 bases). The germline V gene has CDR1 SGHTA and CDR2 FQGNSA. The CDR3 sequence is 14 residues long. The V end was cut by 3 bases, the J end by 7 bases, with 15 bases between. CDR3 sequence: CASSFRGAGVTQYF. CDR3 DNA: TGTGCCAGCAGCTTCCGGGGGGCCGGTGTGACCCAGTACTTC.